The 28 T cell receptor beta chains below all came from one sample that was sequenced in a study of cytomegalovirus exposure and HLA in healthy donors. Primers for the PCR totalled 60 Vbeta and 13 Jbeta. Method: immunoSEQ multiplex PCR; TCRdb's copy keeps in-frame clones and lacks some. The sample has around 74,000 clones. Sequencing was done on a sample of PBMCs. The receptors shown here come from a man aged 25 to 40 in good health and CMV-seronegative.

The chain has TRBV10-3 and TRBJ2-7; D call uncertain. Germline V gives CDR1 ENHRY, CDR2 SYGVKD. The CDR3 has 11 amino acids. Trimming took 0 bases from V and 5 from J, leaving 2 bases between them. CDR3 in DNA: TGTGCCATCAGTGAGTCCGACGAGCAGTACTTC. Translating it yields CAISESDEQYF.

The chain couples TRBV7-9 to TRBJ1-1; no clear D gene. Deletions cut 4 bases from V and 1 base from J, with 10 bases between. The CDR3 runs to 14 residues. Germline CDR1 reads SEHNR; CDR2 reads FQNEAQ (reference sequence). CDR3 nucleotides: TGTGCCAGCAGCTCCCCGATCGGGAACACTGAAGCTTTCTTT. Its protein product is CASSSPIGNTEAFF.

The chain is built from TRBV4-1 and TRBJ2-3; D is uncertain. CDR1 and CDR2 from the germline V gene are MGHRA and YSYEKL. This CDR3 spans 16 amino acids. The V gene lost 4 bases and the J gene lost 0 bases, with 14 bases spanning the gap. This chain's CDR3 is CASSPRLAESTDTQYF. CDR3 in DNA: TGCGCCAGCAGCCCACGTCTGGCAGAAAGCACAGATACGCAGTATTTT.

The chain couples TRBV27 to TRBJ2-3, with 9 bases fitting TRBD1. After removal of 3 bases from V and 3 bases from J, the junction contained 1 base not matched to a gene. The CDR3 runs 14 residues. Looked up from germline, CDR1 is MNHEY and CDR2 is SMNVEV (reference sequence). CDR3: CASSFGTGTDTQYF. The CDR3 DNA reads as TGTGCCAGCAGTTTCGGGACAGGGACAGATACGCAGTATTTT.

This chain joins TRBV18 and TRBJ2-5; D remains unclear. This CDR3 region has 12 residues. CDR1 is KGHSH and CDR2 is LQKENI in the germline V gene. V lost 3 bases and J 1 base, leaving 3 bases between the germline ends. This CDR3 is CASSPAQETQYF. CDR3 bases: TGTGCCAGCTCACCGGCCCAAGAGACCCAGTACTTC. Based on the CDR3 plus reference TRBV18 and TRBJ2-5, the full variable domain is NAGVMQNPRHLVRRRGQEARLRCSPMKGHSHVYWYRQLPEEGLKFMVYLQKENIIDESGMPKERFSAEFPKEGPSILRIQQVVRGDSAAYFCASSPAQETQYFGPGTRLLVL.

The J gene is TRBJ2-3, the V gene TRBV7-9, with D possibly TRBD1 on 6 matching bases. The length of the CDR3 is 13 residues. Between the trimmed V and J ends, which lost 5 bases and 4 bases, there was a span of 10 bases. Per germline, CDR1 SEHNR and CDR2 FQNEAQ (reference sequence). This CDR3 reads CASSPRGPDTQYF. The CDR3 region has the DNA TGTGCCAGCAGCCCCAGGGGACCAGATACGCAGTATTTT.

This chain joins TRBV18 and TRBJ1-4, with D unclear. Between the trimmed V and J ends, which lost 1 base and 7 bases, there was a span of 10 bases. The CDR3 loop spans 14 amino acids. In germline, CDR1 is KGHSH, CDR2 LQKENI. The CDR3 is CASSPRIPGEKLFF. DNA of the CDR3: TGTGCCAGCTCACCACGAATACCAGGTGAAAAACTGTTTTTT.

The chain is built from TRBV4-2 and TRBJ2-5; 9 nucleotides match TRBD1. The CDR3 has 18 amino acids. Germline V gene sequence: CDR1 LGHNA, CDR2 YNFKEQ. V gave up 1 base and J gave up 2 bases; unmatched junction bases: 11. In DNA, the CDR3 is TGTGCCAGCAGCCAAGGTTTGGTCGGGACAGGGTGGCAAGAGACCCAGTACTTC. Its protein product is CASSQGLVGTGWQETQYF.

The V and J genes are TRBV18 and TRBJ1-2; TRBD1 agrees at 9 bases. Trimming at V came to 1 base and at J to 3 bases, leaving 0 bases not matched to a gene. CDR1 and CDR2 (germline): KGHSH, LQKENI. The CDR3 has 14 amino acids. As DNA, the CDR3 is TGTGCCAGCTCACCACGGACAGGGGACTATGGCTACACCTTC. Protein product: CASSPRTGDYGYTF.

V is TRBV4-2 and J is TRBJ2-3, with 7 bases aligning to TRBD2. Germline V gives CDR1 LGHNA, CDR2 YNFKEQ. Trimming at V came to 0 bases and at J to 2 bases, leaving 8 bases not matched to a gene. The CDR3 contains 17 residues. CDR3 DNA: TGTGCCAGCAGCCAAGATATGGCTAGCGGTATCACAGATACGCAGTATTTT. Translation gives CASSQDMASGITDTQYF.

CDR3 coding DNA: TGCGCCAGCAGCTTGGCCCTCTACGAGCAGTACTTC. Its translation is CASSLALYEQYF. This chain connects TRBV5-1 to TRBJ2-7; D is undetermined. The CDR3 sequence is 12 residues long. The germline V and J ends were trimmed by 0 bases and 3 bases, with 4 bases remaining between them. Germline CDR1 is SGHRS and CDR2 is YFSETQ.

This chain connects TRBV9 to TRBJ2-2, with TRBD2 matching 9 bases. CDR1 is SGDLS and CDR2 is YYNGEE in the germline V gene. This CDR3 comprises 18 residues. J was trimmed by 1 base and V by 0 bases; bases with no gene match: 7. The chain's CDR3 is CASSVEGASGMNTGELFF. DNA of the CDR3: TGTGCCAGCAGCGTAGAAGGGGCTAGCGGGATGAACACCGGGGAGCTGTTTTTT.

The CDR3 sequence is CASSWGTAENTEAFF. CDR3 in DNA: TGTGCCAGCAGCTGGGGGACAGCCGAGAACACTGAAGCTTTCTTT. The chain carries TRBV5-6 and TRBJ1-1; 7 bases map to TRBD1. The CDR3 extends over 15 amino acids. The germline CDR1 and CDR2 sequences are SGHDT and YYEEEE. The V gene end was trimmed by 3 bases and the J gene end by 1 base; junction bases not matched to a gene: 6.

The J gene is TRBJ1-2, the V gene TRBV7-3; the match to TRBD1 covers 7 bases. The CDR3 spans 14 residues. J lost 5 bases, V lost 1 base, and 4 bases had no gene match. Germline CDR1 is SGHTA and CDR2 is FQGTGA. The CDR3 sequence is CASSLSPGGYGYTF. As DNA, the CDR3 is TGTGCCAGCAGCTTAAGTCCAGGGGGATATGGCTACACCTTC.

The J gene is TRBJ2-1, the V gene TRBV18; unclear D gene. Germline loops: CDR1 KGHSH, CDR2 LQKENI. The CDR3 has 13 residues. Trimming left V 3 bases short and J 9 bases short, with 12 bases between. The CDR3 sequence is CASSPLAGTEQFF. The CDR3 DNA follows: TGTGCCAGCTCACCTCTGGCAGGAACTGAGCAGTTCTTC.

The chain recombines TRBV29-1 with TRBJ1-1; no firm D call. CDR3 length: 12 amino acids. V was pared by 7 bases and J by 1 base, with 10 bases between. Germline V gene lookup returns CDR1 SQVTM and CDR2 ANQGSEA. The CDR3 bases are TGCAGCGCCTACCCAGGGAACACTGAAGCTTTCTTT. Residues: CSAYPGNTEAFF.

The rearrangement uses TRBV7-9 and TRBJ1-1; D unclear. V was shortened by 2 bases and J by 4 bases, with 14 bases between the two germline ends. CDR3 size: 15 residues. From germline, CDR1 is SEHNR and CDR2 FQNEAQ (reference sequence). In DNA form, the CDR3 reads TGTGCCAGCAGCTTAATCCCGGGAAGGGCCACTGAAGCTTTCTTT. This encodes CASSLIPGRATEAFF.

The V and J genes are TRBV18 and TRBJ2-7; perhaps TRBD2 as D (5 bases). V was cut by 6 bases and J by 5 bases, with 14 bases left in between. Per germline, CDR1 KGHSH and CDR2 LQKENI. The CDR3 totals 13 residues. CDR3 coding DNA: TGTGCCAGCTCCCTCTTACCGGGGAACGAGCAGTACTTC. This codes for CASSLLPGNEQYF.

This chain uses TRBV6-5 with TRBJ1-4, with TRBD1 matching over 7 bases. Trimming took 2 bases from V and 7 from J; bases not matched to a gene: 7. The CDR3 has 15 amino acids. Germline V gene lookup returns CDR1 MNHEY and CDR2 SVGAGI. Written as DNA, the CDR3 is TGTGCCAGCAGTTACGGATGGGACAGAGCTGAAAAACTGTTTTTT. The encoded protein is CASSYGWDRAEKLFF.

The V gene is TRBV4-3, the J gene TRBJ2-7, with TRBD1 matching over 9 bases. CDR3 length: 17 residues. After removal of 0 bases from V and 1 base from J, the junction contained 7 bases not matched to a gene. Germline assignment: CDR1 LGHNA and CDR2 YSLEER. The CDR3 sequence: CASSQDVRTGESYEQYF. For the CDR3, the DNA is TGCGCCAGCAGCCAAGATGTTCGGACAGGGGAGTCCTACGAGCAGTACTTC.

CDR3 bases: TGTGCCAGCAGCCGTGGACAGGGGGCCGGCTACACCTTC. Protein product: CASSRGQGAGYTF. The chain couples TRBV7-3 to TRBJ1-2, with TRBD1 matching over 11 bases. The length of the CDR3 is 13 residues. Trimming at V came to 5 bases and at J to 8 bases, leaving 4 bases not matched to a gene. Germline assignment: CDR1 SGHTA and CDR2 FQGTGA.

The V and J genes are TRBV11-2 and TRBJ1-3, with no clear D. V was cut by 3 bases and J by 0 bases, with 9 bases left in between. The CDR3 is 15 amino acids. From germline, CDR1 is SGHAT and CDR2 FQNNGV. The CDR3 DNA reads TGTGCCAGCAGCTTCGGGGTAGCCTCTGGAAACACCATATATTTT. It codes for CASSFGVASGNTIYF.

The chain uses TRBV4-1 and TRBJ2-7; a possible D gene is TRBD1 (5 bases). V lost 4 bases and J lost 4, with 11 bases in between. Looked up from germline, CDR1 is MGHRA and CDR2 is YSYEKL. This CDR3 has 13 residues. The CDR3 spells CASSPQVSYEQYF. The CDR3 nucleotides read TGCGCCAGCAGCCCACAGGTTTCGTACGAGCAGTACTTC.

The chain recombines TRBV15 with TRBJ2-4, with D unclear. Germline CDR1 and CDR2: LNHNV and YYDKDF (reference sequence). V gave up 3 bases and J gave up 2 bases, with 11 bases separating them. The CDR3 is 15 amino acids. The CDR3 region has the DNA TGTGCCACCAGCAGTCAGGATTCCACCAAAAACATTCAGTACTTC. It translates to CATSSQDSTKNIQYF.

The chain combines TRBV5-4 with TRBJ2-1, with 7 bases matching TRBD1. Germline loops: CDR1 SGHNT, CDR2 YYREEE (reference sequence). This CDR3 comprises 16 residues. The ends lost 2 bases at V and 1 base at J; junction bases unmatched: 6. In DNA form, the CDR3 reads TGTGCCAGCAGCTTATCCGGGACAGTATCCTACAATGAGCAGTTCTTC. Protein sequence: CASSLSGTVSYNEQFF.

This chain joins TRBV5-1 and TRBJ2-7; 9 bases line up with TRBD1. Trimming removed 7 bases from V and 4 bases from J; junction bases left unmatched: 12. From germline, CDR1 is SGHRS and CDR2 YFSETQ. There are 15 residues in the CDR3. DNA for the CDR3: TGCGCCAGCCGGGAGGACAGGGGTAATTTATACGAGCAGTACTTC. This codes for CASREDRGNLYEQYF.

V and J are TRBV6-5 and TRBJ2-7; the D gene is possibly TRBD2 (6 bases). CDR1 is MNHEY, CDR2 SVGAGI, per germline. CDR3 length equals 14 residues. The V gene lost 7 bases and the J gene lost 7 bases, with 20 bases spanning the gap. The CDR3 protein is CASTGTGTGDEQYF. The CDR3 nucleotides read TGTGCCAGCACCGGAACGGGGACGGGGGATGAGCAGTACTTC.

V usage is TRBV6-6 and J usage is TRBJ1-2; 7 positions agree with TRBD1. Germline V CDR1 and CDR2: MNHNY, SVGAGI (reference sequence). After removal of 6 bases from V and 4 bases from J, the junction contained 8 bases not matched to a gene. The CDR3 runs to 14 residues. The CDR3 sequence is CASSDRARGYGYTF. In DNA, the CDR3 is TGTGCCAGCAGCGACAGGGCCCGAGGCTATGGCTACACCTTC.